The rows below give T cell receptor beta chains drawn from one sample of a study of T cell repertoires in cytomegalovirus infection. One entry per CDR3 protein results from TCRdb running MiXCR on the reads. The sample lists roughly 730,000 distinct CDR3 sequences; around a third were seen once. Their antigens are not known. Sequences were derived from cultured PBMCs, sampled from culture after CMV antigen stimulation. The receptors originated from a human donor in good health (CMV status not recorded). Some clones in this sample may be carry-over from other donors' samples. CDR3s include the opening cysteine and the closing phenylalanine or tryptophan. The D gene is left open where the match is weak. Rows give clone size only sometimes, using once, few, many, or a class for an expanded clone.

cdr3_aa: CASHLRQGQYTEAFF
cdr3_nt: TGTGCCAGCCACCTTCGACAGGGGCAGTACACTGAAGCTTTCTTT
clone_size: few
d_call: TRBD1
v_call: TRBV27
j_call: TRBJ1-1

cdr3_aa: CASSRQGAHNEKLFF
cdr3_nt: TGTGCCAGCAGTAGACAGGGGGCCCATAATGAAAAACTGTTTTTT
clone_size: -
d_call: TRBD1
v_call: TRBV2
j_call: TRBJ1-4

cdr3_aa: CASSLDKYNEQFF
cdr3_nt: TGTGCCAGCAGCCTTGATAAATACAATGAGCAGTTCTTC
clone_size: -
d_call: -
v_call: TRBV28
j_call: TRBJ2-1

cdr3_aa: CASWRGITGTDTQYF
cdr3_nt: TGTGCCAGCTGGCGGGGGATCACAGGGACAGATACGCAGTATTTT
clone_size: once
d_call: -
v_call: TRBV2
j_call: TRBJ2-3

cdr3_aa: CASSSSRGSSVQYF
cdr3_nt: TGTGCCAGCAGTTCCTCCCGGGGGAGTAGCGTGCAGTACTTC
clone_size: -
d_call: -
v_call: TRBV27
j_call: TRBJ2-7

cdr3_aa: CASSSSFRELFF
cdr3_nt: TGTGCCAGCAGTTCGAGCTTCAGGGAGCTGTTTTTT
clone_size: many
d_call: -
v_call: TRBV6-2/TRBV6-3
j_call: TRBJ2-2

cdr3_aa: CASRGTGGPGANVLTF
cdr3_nt: TGTGCCAGCAGGGGGACAGGGGGCCCTGGGGCCAACGTCCTGACTTTC
clone_size: -
d_call: TRBD1
v_call: TRBV28
j_call: TRBJ2-6

cdr3_aa: CASGSSPGLAAYF
cdr3_nt: TGTGCTAGTGGTTCCTCACCGGGACTAGCGGCCTACTTC
clone_size: -
d_call: TRBD2
v_call: TRBV12-5
j_call: TRBJ2-7

cdr3_aa: CASNRDRGYEQYF
cdr3_nt: TGTGCCAGTAACCGGGACAGGGGCTACGAGCAGTACTTC
clone_size: -
d_call: TRBD1
v_call: TRBV6-1
j_call: TRBJ2-7

cdr3_aa: CASSSPGQGIRNEQFF
cdr3_nt: TGTGCCAGCAGCTCTCCGGGACAGGGGATTAGGAATGAGCAGTTCTTC
clone_size: -
d_call: TRBD1
v_call: TRBV5-4
j_call: TRBJ2-1

cdr3_aa: CASSGTGSEAFF
cdr3_nt: TGTGCCAGCAGTGGTACTGGGTCTGAAGCTTTCTTT
clone_size: -
d_call: -
v_call: TRBV2
j_call: TRBJ1-1

cdr3_aa: CASSENRQETQYF
cdr3_nt: TGTGCCAGCAGTGAGAATCGGCAAGAGACCCAGTACTTC
clone_size: -
d_call: -
v_call: TRBV2
j_call: TRBJ2-5

cdr3_aa: CASSQDYTWGYNSNEKLFF
cdr3_nt: TGTGCCAGCAGCCAAGATTACACCTGGGGTTACAACTCTAATGAAAAACTGTTTTTT
clone_size: -
d_call: -
v_call: TRBV14
j_call: TRBJ1-4

cdr3_aa: CASGRGTAQPQHF
cdr3_nt: TGTGCCAGCGGGCGAGGGACGGCACAGCCCCAGCATTTT
clone_size: -
d_call: -
v_call: TRBV12-3/TRBV12-4
j_call: TRBJ1-5

cdr3_aa: CASRGERRRGLYSNQPQHF
cdr3_nt: TGTGCCAGCAGGGGGGAAAGACGAAGGGGGCTATATAGCAATCAGCCCCAGCATTTT
clone_size: few
d_call: TRBD1
v_call: TRBV6-6
j_call: TRBJ1-5

cdr3_aa: CASSQGKPLATETQYF
cdr3_nt: TGCGCCAGCAGCCAAGGAAAACCTCTAGCGACGGAGACCCAGTACTTC
clone_size: -
d_call: -
v_call: TRBV4-1
j_call: TRBJ2-5

cdr3_aa: CASSDTMSSYNEQFF
cdr3_nt: TGCGCCAGCAGCGACACAATGAGCTCCTACAATGAGCAGTTCTTC
clone_size: -
d_call: -
v_call: TRBV5-1
j_call: TRBJ2-1

cdr3_aa: CASSRQVLNTEAFF
cdr3_nt: TGTGCCAGCAGCCGACAGGTTTTGAACACTGAAGCTTTCTTT
clone_size: few
d_call: -
v_call: TRBV7-8
j_call: TRBJ1-1

cdr3_aa: CASSPGTVKYSNQPQHF
cdr3_nt: TGTGCCAGCAGCCCCGGGACAGTTAAATATAGCAATCAGCCCCAGCATTTT
clone_size: few
d_call: TRBD1
v_call: TRBV6-1
j_call: TRBJ1-5

cdr3_aa: CASSKLQGVPSSGANVLTF
cdr3_nt: TGTGCCAGCAGCAAATTACAGGGGGTGCCTTCCTCTGGGGCCAACGTCCTGACTTTC
clone_size: -
d_call: TRBD1
v_call: TRBV7-9
j_call: TRBJ2-6

cdr3_aa: CASRRNTGELFF
cdr3_nt: TGTGCCAGCAGACGCAACACCGGGGAGCTGTTTTTT
clone_size: few
d_call: -
v_call: TRBV6-1
j_call: TRBJ2-2

cdr3_aa: CASSASGGIFVTQYF
cdr3_nt: TGTGCCAGCAGTGCGAGCGGGGGAATTTTTGTTACGCAGTATTTT
clone_size: few
d_call: TRBD2
v_call: TRBV2
j_call: TRBJ2-3

cdr3_aa: CASSPWGKSMNTEAFF
cdr3_nt: TGTGCCAGCAGCCCGTGGGGGAAGAGTATGAACACTGAAGCTTTCTTT
clone_size: -
d_call: -
v_call: TRBV12-3/TRBV12-4
j_call: TRBJ1-1

cdr3_aa: CASSHKDTIYF
cdr3_nt: TGCGCCAGCAGCCATAAAGACACCATATATTTT
clone_size: -
d_call: -
v_call: TRBV4-1
j_call: TRBJ1-3

cdr3_aa: CASSFGEGSTEAFF
cdr3_nt: TGTGCCAGCAGCTTCGGGGAGGGGAGCACTGAAGCTTTCTTT
clone_size: -
d_call: -
v_call: TRBV5-4
j_call: TRBJ1-1

cdr3_aa: CASSADGLPDPRGANVLTF
cdr3_nt: TGTGCCAGCAGTGCCGACGGACTACCCGACCCCCGTGGGGCCAACGTCCTGACTTTC
clone_size: few
d_call: -
v_call: TRBV12-3/TRBV12-4
j_call: TRBJ2-6

cdr3_aa: CASSFGEFNYGYTF
cdr3_nt: TGCGCCAGCAGCTTCGGGGAGTTCAACTATGGCTACACCTTC
clone_size: -
d_call: -
v_call: TRBV5-1
j_call: TRBJ1-2

cdr3_aa: CASRASWGDNGEQFF
cdr3_nt: TGTGCCAGCAGGGCAAGTTGGGGCGATAACGGTGAGCAGTTCTTC
clone_size: -
d_call: -
v_call: TRBV7-8
j_call: TRBJ2-1

cdr3_aa: CATSRDPSYEQYF
cdr3_nt: TGTGCCACCAGCAGAGATCCCAGCTACGAGCAGTACTTC
clone_size: few
d_call: -
v_call: TRBV15
j_call: TRBJ2-7

cdr3_aa: CASRPQGATYEQYF
cdr3_nt: TGTGCCAGCCGCCCACAGGGGGCGACCTACGAGCAGTACTTC
clone_size: many
d_call: TRBD1
v_call: TRBV2
j_call: TRBJ2-7

cdr3_aa: CASSLAPGAGELFF
cdr3_nt: TGTGCCAGCAGCTTAGCCCCTGGGGCCGGGGAGCTGTTTTTT
clone_size: -
d_call: -
v_call: TRBV7-2
j_call: TRBJ2-2

cdr3_aa: CASKPEGYFPDTQYF
cdr3_nt: TGTGCCAGTAAACCCGAGGGGTATTTTCCAGATACGCAGTATTTT
clone_size: few
d_call: -
v_call: TRBV11-2
j_call: TRBJ2-3

cdr3_aa: CSATPPGLALETQYF
cdr3_nt: TGCAGTGCTACCCCGCCGGGACTAGCGTTGGAGACCCAGTACTTC
clone_size: -
d_call: TRBD2
v_call: TRBV20-1
j_call: TRBJ2-5

cdr3_aa: CASSTVDRVRYGYTF
cdr3_nt: TGTGCCAGCAGCACCGTCGATCGGGTTCGGTATGGCTACACCTTC
clone_size: few
d_call: -
v_call: TRBV7-9
j_call: TRBJ1-2

cdr3_aa: CASSLDRDSPLHF
cdr3_nt: TGTGCCAGCAGCTTAGACAGGGATTCACCCCTCCACTTT
clone_size: many
d_call: TRBD1
v_call: TRBV12-3/TRBV12-4
j_call: TRBJ1-6

cdr3_aa: CASSFRWGSGLTDTQYF
cdr3_nt: TGTGCCAGCAGCTTCCGTTGGGGTAGCGGTCTCACAGATACGCAGTATTTT
clone_size: few
d_call: -
v_call: TRBV7-2
j_call: TRBJ2-3

cdr3_aa: CASSQPGDPGFPGELFF
cdr3_nt: TGCGCCAGCAGCCAACCCGGAGACCCTGGGTTTCCCGGGGAGCTGTTTTTT
clone_size: few
d_call: -
v_call: TRBV4-1
j_call: TRBJ2-2

cdr3_aa: CSARPGQTEAFF
cdr3_nt: TGCAGTGCTAGACCCGGACAGACTGAAGCTTTCTTT
clone_size: once
d_call: -
v_call: TRBV20-1
j_call: TRBJ1-1

cdr3_aa: CSARTGGDEQYF
cdr3_nt: TGCAGTGCCCGGACAGGGGGAGACGAGCAGTACTTC
clone_size: few
d_call: TRBD1
v_call: TRBV20-1
j_call: TRBJ2-7

cdr3_aa: CASSHMDRAGEKLFF
cdr3_nt: TGTGCCAGCAGCCACATGGACAGAGCGGGGGAAAAACTGTTTTTT
clone_size: -
d_call: -
v_call: TRBV5-5
j_call: TRBJ1-4

cdr3_aa: CASSHTGTSGGYISTDTQYF
cdr3_nt: TGTGCCAGCAGCCACACCGGGACTAGCGGGGGTTACATCAGCACAGATACGCAGTATTTT
clone_size: -
d_call: TRBD2
v_call: TRBV7-3
j_call: TRBJ2-3

cdr3_aa: CASSLDPGLQTTQETQYF
cdr3_nt: TGTGCCAGCAGCTTGGACCCGGGACTTCAAACCACTCAAGAGACCCAGTACTTC
clone_size: -
d_call: -
v_call: TRBV5-4
j_call: TRBJ2-5

cdr3_aa: CAISIGLMNQPQHF
cdr3_nt: TGTGCCATCAGCATAGGACTGATGAATCAGCCCCAGCATTTT
clone_size: -
d_call: -
v_call: TRBV10-3
j_call: TRBJ1-5

cdr3_aa: CASSQGFQETQYF
cdr3_nt: TGTGCCAGCAGTCAGGGGTTCCAAGAGACCCAGTACTTC
clone_size: -
d_call: -
v_call: TRBV12-3/TRBV12-4
j_call: TRBJ2-5